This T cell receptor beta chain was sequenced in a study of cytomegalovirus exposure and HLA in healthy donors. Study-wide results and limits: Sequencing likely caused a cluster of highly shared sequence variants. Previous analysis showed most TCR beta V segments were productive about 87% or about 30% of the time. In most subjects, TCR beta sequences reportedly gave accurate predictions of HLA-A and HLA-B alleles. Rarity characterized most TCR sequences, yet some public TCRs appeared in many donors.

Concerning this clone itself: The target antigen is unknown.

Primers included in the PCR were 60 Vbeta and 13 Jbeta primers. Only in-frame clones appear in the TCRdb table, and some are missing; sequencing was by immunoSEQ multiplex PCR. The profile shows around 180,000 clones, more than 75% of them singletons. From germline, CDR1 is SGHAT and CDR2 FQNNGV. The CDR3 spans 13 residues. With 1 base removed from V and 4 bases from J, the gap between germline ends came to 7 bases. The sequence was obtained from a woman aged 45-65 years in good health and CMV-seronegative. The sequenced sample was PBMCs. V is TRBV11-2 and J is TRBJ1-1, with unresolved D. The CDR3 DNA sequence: TGTGCCAGCAGCTTAGCGAGTATCACTGAAGCTTTCTTT. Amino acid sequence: CASSLASITEAFF.